These T cell receptor beta chains were read from a single sample in a study of glioma-infiltrating T cells after dendritic cell vaccination. Some clones are missing from TCRdb's copy, which holds only in-frame ones; the method was immunoSEQ multiplex PCR. Here the sample spans fewer than 40,000 clones, 90% being singletons. The sequencing used blood, collected before dendritic cell vaccination. The receptors were gathered from a human donor with glioblastoma. The CDR3 runs from the conserved cysteine through the conserved F or W. Each record gives: D gene, J gene, CDR3 length, clone size, V gene, CDR3 protein, CDR3 DNA. D genes are given only for firm matches. Clone size is stated in some rows and not others, as once, few, many or a class when expanded.

d_gene: TRBD2; j_gene: TRBJ2-1; len: 15; abundance: -; v_gene: TRBV6-6; CDR3aa: CASRLTSGWNNEQFF; CDR3nt: TGTGCCAGCAGGCTCACTAGCGGGTGGAACAATGAGCAGTTCTTC
d_gene: -; j_gene: TRBJ1-2; len: 11; abundance: few; v_gene: TRBV20-1; CDR3aa: CSAPEGGGYTF; CDR3nt: TGCAGTGCCCCCGAAGGCGGCGGCTACACCTTC
d_gene: TRBD1; j_gene: TRBJ1-2; len: 15; abundance: -; v_gene: TRBV19; CDR3aa: CASINRGSPNYGYTF; CDR3nt: TGTGCCAGTATCAACAGGGGTTCTCCTAACTATGGCTACACCTTC
d_gene: -; j_gene: TRBJ2-3; len: 16; abundance: -; v_gene: TRBV25-1; CDR3aa: CTSSDYGGPSTDTQYF; CDR3nt: TGTACCAGCAGTGACTACGGGGGGCCAAGCACAGATACGCAGTATTTT
d_gene: TRBD1; j_gene: TRBJ2-7; len: 16; abundance: -; v_gene: TRBV10-3; CDR3aa: CAISRLSGTGAYEQYF; CDR3nt: TGTGCCATCAGCCGACTTTCCGGGACAGGGGCCTACGAGCAGTACTTC
d_gene: TRBD2; j_gene: TRBJ2-5; len: 17; abundance: -; v_gene: TRBV5-1; CDR3aa: CASSSGGSGGKGETQYF; CDR3nt: TGCGCCAGCAGCTCAGGAGGTAGCGGGGGGAAGGGAGAGACCCAGTACTTC
d_gene: -; j_gene: TRBJ1-1; len: 13; abundance: -; v_gene: TRBV12-1; CDR3aa: CASSFGPSGEAFF; CDR3nt: TGTGCCAGCAGCTTTGGCCCGAGCGGTGAAGCTTTCTTT
d_gene: -; j_gene: TRBJ2-3; len: 13; abundance: -; v_gene: TRBV7-2; CDR3aa: CASSLEALDTQYF; CDR3nt: TGTGCCAGCAGCTTAGAAGCCTTGGATACGCAGTATTTT
d_gene: TRBD2; j_gene: TRBJ2-3; len: 15; abundance: -; v_gene: TRBV6-6; CDR3aa: CASQTWGGSTDTQYF; CDR3nt: TGTGCCAGCCAAACGTGGGGGGGATCCACAGATACGCAGTATTTT
d_gene: -; j_gene: TRBJ2-3; len: 15; abundance: few; v_gene: TRBV5-1; CDR3aa: CASSMRQSGTDTQYF; CDR3nt: TGCGCCAGCAGCATGAGACAGAGTGGCACAGATACGCAGTATTTT
d_gene: -; j_gene: TRBJ2-7; len: 15; abundance: once; v_gene: TRBV11-1; CDR3aa: CASSSFRSGTYEQYF; CDR3nt: TGTGCCAGCAGCTCTTTTAGGAGCGGTACCTACGAGCAGTACTTC
d_gene: TRBD1; j_gene: TRBJ2-7; len: 14; abundance: -; v_gene: TRBV6-6; CDR3aa: CASSRTGSSYEQYF; CDR3nt: TGTGCCAGCAGCCGGACAGGCAGCTCCTACGAGCAGTACTTC
d_gene: TRBD2; j_gene: TRBJ2-7; len: 16; abundance: -; v_gene: TRBV19; CDR3aa: CASSIWGRGQHSEQYF; CDR3nt: TGTGCCAGTAGTATATGGGGGAGGGGCCAGCACTCCGAGCAGTACTTC
d_gene: -; j_gene: TRBJ2-7; len: 13; abundance: once; v_gene: TRBV7-6; CDR3aa: CASSLATTYEQYF; CDR3nt: TGTGCCAGCAGCTTAGCCACAACCTACGAGCAGTACTTC
d_gene: TRBD1; j_gene: TRBJ1-2; len: 15; abundance: -; v_gene: TRBV5-1; CDR3aa: CASSPGTGDYYGYTF; CDR3nt: TGCGCCAGCAGCCCGGGGACAGGGGACTACTATGGCTACACCTTC
d_gene: -; j_gene: TRBJ1-6; len: 14; abundance: -; v_gene: TRBV7-2; CDR3aa: CASSLRQSNSPLHF; CDR3nt: TGTGCCAGCAGCTTAAGACAGAGTAATTCACCCCTCCACTTT
d_gene: TRBD2; j_gene: TRBJ2-7; len: 16; abundance: -; v_gene: TRBV4-1; CDR3aa: CASSQDLGGGSYEQYF; CDR3nt: TGCGCCAGCAGCCAAGATCTGGGCGGGGGATCCTACGAGCAGTACTTC
d_gene: -; j_gene: TRBJ1-1; len: 13; abundance: -; v_gene: TRBV19; CDR3aa: CASSTQGDTEAFF; CDR3nt: TGTGCCAGTAGTACCCAAGGGGACACTGAAGCTTTCTTT
d_gene: TRBD1; j_gene: TRBJ1-5; len: 16; abundance: -; v_gene: TRBV30; CDR3aa: CAWSGAGQGAYQPQHF; CDR3nt: TGTGCCTGGAGTGGGGCGGGACAGGGGGCGTATCAGCCCCAGCATTTT
d_gene: -; j_gene: TRBJ2-5; len: 13; abundance: -; v_gene: TRBV19; CDR3aa: CASSIGGQETQYF; CDR3nt: TGTGCCAGTAGTATCGGAGGACAAGAGACCCAGTACTTC
d_gene: -; j_gene: TRBJ1-1; len: 14; abundance: -; v_gene: TRBV4-1; CDR3aa: CASSQDAGATEAFF; CDR3nt: TGCGCCAGCAGCCAAGACGCAGGGGCCACTGAAGCTTTCTTT
d_gene: -; j_gene: TRBJ1-2; len: 17; abundance: -; v_gene: TRBV5-4; CDR3aa: CASSLLFRQVSNYGYTF; CDR3nt: TGTGCCAGCAGCTTGCTCTTCCGACAGGTTTCTAACTATGGCTACACCTTC
d_gene: TRBD2; j_gene: TRBJ2-3; len: 15; abundance: -; v_gene: TRBV6-5; CDR3aa: CASRTGTSGTDTQYF; CDR3nt: TGTGCCAGCAGAACCGGGACTAGCGGCACAGATACGCAGTATTTT
d_gene: -; j_gene: TRBJ1-4; len: 16; abundance: -; v_gene: TRBV11-2; CDR3aa: CASSLIRGRRDEKLFF; CDR3nt: TGTGCCAGCAGCTTAATTCGTGGGCGGCGGGATGAAAAACTGTTTTTT
d_gene: -; j_gene: TRBJ1-2; len: 11; abundance: few; v_gene: TRBV4-1; CDR3aa: CASSQEGGYTF; CDR3nt: TGCGCCAGCAGCCAAGAGGGCGGCTACACCTTC
d_gene: TRBD2; j_gene: TRBJ2-5; len: 16; abundance: -; v_gene: TRBV6-5; CDR3aa: CASSYPGLAEGGTQYF; CDR3nt: TGTGCCAGCAGTTACCCGGGACTAGCCGAAGGGGGGACCCAGTACTTC
d_gene: -; j_gene: TRBJ1-1; len: 14; abundance: -; v_gene: TRBV2; CDR3aa: CASSMAARNTEAFF; CDR3nt: TGTGCCAGCAGTATGGCCGCCCGAAACACTGAAGCTTTCTTT
d_gene: TRBD2; j_gene: TRBJ2-5; len: 13; abundance: -; v_gene: TRBV5-1; CDR3aa: CASSSGGQETQYF; CDR3nt: TGCGCCAGCAGCTCGGGGGGCCAAGAGACCCAGTACTTC
d_gene: TRBD1; j_gene: TRBJ2-7; len: 13; abundance: -; v_gene: TRBV6-1; CDR3aa: CASSVGQSYEQYF; CDR3nt: TGTGCCAGCAGTGTGGGACAGAGCTACGAGCAGTACTTC
d_gene: TRBD1; j_gene: TRBJ1-6; len: 15; abundance: -; v_gene: TRBV27; CDR3aa: CASSKVDRGRSPLHF; CDR3nt: TGTGCCAGCAGCAAAGTGGACAGGGGACGTTCACCCCTCCACTTT
d_gene: TRBD2; j_gene: TRBJ2-3; len: 18; abundance: -; v_gene: TRBV4-1; CDR3aa: CASSQDWTSGGHTDTQYF; CDR3nt: TGCGCCAGCAGCCAAGATTGGACTAGCGGGGGGCACACAGATACGCAGTATTTT
d_gene: -; j_gene: TRBJ1-1; len: 15; abundance: -; v_gene: TRBV7-8; CDR3aa: CASSADTIGNTEAFF; CDR3nt: TGTGCCAGCAGCGCGGACACCATAGGGAACACTGAAGCTTTCTTT
d_gene: TRBD1; j_gene: TRBJ1-4; len: 17; abundance: -; v_gene: TRBV18; CDR3aa: CASSPGQGPATNEKLFF; CDR3nt: TGTGCCAGCTCACCAGGACAGGGGCCTGCAACTAATGAAAAACTGTTTTTT
d_gene: TRBD1; j_gene: TRBJ1-5; len: 15; abundance: -; v_gene: TRBV5-1; CDR3aa: CASSSSTGGNQPQHF; CDR3nt: TGCGCCAGCAGCTCGAGCACAGGGGGCAATCAGCCCCAGCATTTT
d_gene: -; j_gene: TRBJ2-1; len: 14; abundance: -; v_gene: TRBV7-9; CDR3aa: CASSRPGSYNEQFF; CDR3nt: TGTGCCAGCAGCCGCCCGGGCTCCTACAATGAGCAGTTCTTC
d_gene: TRBD1; j_gene: TRBJ2-7; len: 13; abundance: -; v_gene: TRBV5-4; CDR3aa: CASSPGTVVEQYF; CDR3nt: TGTGCCAGCAGCCCAGGGACAGTCGTCGAGCAGTACTTC
d_gene: TRBD2; j_gene: TRBJ2-7; len: 16; abundance: once; v_gene: TRBV4-2; CDR3aa: CASSQDPSGSLSEQYF; CDR3nt: TGTGCCAGCAGCCAAGATCCTAGCGGATCTCTCTCCGAGCAGTACTTC
d_gene: -; j_gene: TRBJ1-3; len: 14; abundance: -; v_gene: TRBV7-6; CDR3aa: CASSPAGSGNTIYF; CDR3nt: TGTGCCAGCAGCCCAGCAGGCTCTGGAAACACCATATATTTT
d_gene: TRBD1; j_gene: TRBJ2-7; len: 17; abundance: -; v_gene: TRBV14; CDR3aa: CASSQVAGTGYPYEQYF; CDR3nt: TGTGCCAGCAGTCAAGTAGCCGGGACAGGGTACCCCTACGAGCAGTACTTC
d_gene: TRBD1; j_gene: TRBJ2-1; len: 18; abundance: -; v_gene: TRBV4-2; CDR3aa: CASSQDRLRTGAYNEQFF; CDR3nt: TGTGCCAGCAGCCAAGATCGTCTGAGGACAGGGGCCTACAATGAGCAGTTCTTC
d_gene: -; j_gene: TRBJ2-4; len: 13; abundance: -; v_gene: TRBV19; CDR3aa: CASSPGAKNIQYF; CDR3nt: TGTGCCAGTAGCCCCGGGGCCAAAAACATTCAGTACTTC
d_gene: TRBD1; j_gene: TRBJ1-6; len: 15; abundance: once; v_gene: TRBV6-1; CDR3aa: CASSEGQRRNSPLHF; CDR3nt: TGTGCCAGCAGTGAGGGACAGCGGAGGAATTCCCCCCTCCACTTT
d_gene: TRBD2; j_gene: TRBJ2-3; len: 17; abundance: -; v_gene: TRBV7-2; CDR3aa: CASSLVSGGLLADTQYF; CDR3nt: TGTGCCAGCAGCTTAGTTAGCGGGGGACTCCTAGCAGATACGCAGTATTTT
d_gene: -; j_gene: TRBJ2-7; len: 16; abundance: -; v_gene: TRBV6-1; CDR3aa: CASSEGGSLRSWEQYF; CDR3nt: TGTGCCAGCAGTGAAGGAGGGAGCCTACGTTCTTGGGAGCAGTACTTC
d_gene: -; j_gene: TRBJ1-1; len: 16; abundance: -; v_gene: TRBV5-1; CDR3aa: CASSLRGQNMNTEAFF; CDR3nt: TGCGCCAGCAGCTTGAGAGGACAGAACATGAACACTGAAGCTTTCTTT
d_gene: -; j_gene: TRBJ1-2; len: 13; abundance: -; v_gene: TRBV5-4; CDR3aa: CASSGGQLHGYTF; CDR3nt: TGTGCCAGCAGCGGCGGACAGCTCCATGGCTACACCTTC
d_gene: -; j_gene: TRBJ1-1; len: 15; abundance: -; v_gene: TRBV7-2; CDR3aa: CASSLGGGENTEAFF; CDR3nt: TGTGCCAGCAGCTTAGGGGGGGGCGAAAACACTGAAGCTTTCTTT
d_gene: -; j_gene: TRBJ2-4; len: 14; abundance: -; v_gene: TRBV11-2; CDR3aa: CASSSGGAKNIQYF; CDR3nt: TGTGCCAGCAGCTCCGGGGGAGCCAAAAACATTCAGTACTTC
d_gene: -; j_gene: TRBJ2-6; len: 14; abundance: -; v_gene: TRBV6-5; CDR3aa: CASADQGGANVLTF; CDR3nt: TGTGCCAGCGCCGACCAGGGAGGGGCCAACGTCCTGACTTTC
d_gene: -; j_gene: TRBJ1-1; len: 11; abundance: -; v_gene: TRBV20-1; CDR3aa: CSIEKALEAFF; CDR3nt: TGCAGTATTGAGAAAGCCCTTGAAGCTTTCTTT
d_gene: TRBD2; j_gene: TRBJ2-5; len: 10; abundance: -; v_gene: TRBV20-1; CDR3aa: CGPGGKTQYF; CDR3nt: TGCGGGCCGGGGGGTAAGACCCAGTACTTC
d_gene: -; j_gene: TRBJ2-1; len: 19; abundance: -; v_gene: TRBV4-1; CDR3aa: CASSQENRRGQRARGEQFF; CDR3nt: TGCGCCAGCAGCCAAGAAAACCGCAGAGGACAGCGAGCTAGGGGTGAGCAGTTCTTC
d_gene: TRBD1; j_gene: TRBJ2-2; len: 15; abundance: once; v_gene: TRBV29-1; CDR3aa: CSVSTGTANTGELFF; CDR3nt: TGCAGCGTTTCTACCGGGACAGCGAACACCGGGGAGCTGTTTTTT
d_gene: -; j_gene: TRBJ1-1; len: 12; abundance: -; v_gene: TRBV5-1; CDR3aa: CASSLGQQEAFF; CDR3nt: TGCGCCAGCAGCTTGGGACAACAAGAAGCTTTCTTT
d_gene: TRBD1; j_gene: TRBJ2-3; len: 15; abundance: -; v_gene: TRBV9; CDR3aa: CASSVWTGPPDTQYF; CDR3nt: TGTGCCAGCAGCGTATGGACAGGGCCTCCAGATACGCAGTATTTT
d_gene: -; j_gene: TRBJ1-2; len: 14; abundance: once; v_gene: TRBV19; CDR3aa: CASSEGTINYGYTF; CDR3nt: TGTGCCAGTAGTGAGGGGACTATTAACTATGGCTACACCTTC
d_gene: -; j_gene: TRBJ2-2; len: 15; abundance: -; v_gene: TRBV5-4; CDR3aa: CASSAIQGGTGELFF; CDR3nt: TGTGCCAGCAGCGCAATTCAGGGGGGAACCGGGGAGCTGTTTTTT
d_gene: TRBD2; j_gene: TRBJ2-1; len: 15; abundance: -; v_gene: TRBV7-9; CDR3aa: CARLVERGGRAEQFF; CDR3nt: TGTGCCAGGCTAGTCGAGCGGGGGGGCCGAGCTGAGCAGTTCTTC
d_gene: -; j_gene: TRBJ1-3; len: 15; abundance: -; v_gene: TRBV7-8; CDR3aa: CASSLEGTFGNTIYF; CDR3nt: TGTGCCAGCAGCTTAGAAGGGACATTTGGAAACACCATATATTTT
d_gene: TRBD1; j_gene: TRBJ2-7; len: 15; abundance: -; v_gene: TRBV13; CDR3aa: CASRAGGLYSYEQYF; CDR3nt: TGTGCCAGCAGGGCAGGGGGCCTTTACTCCTACGAGCAGTACTTC